This T cell receptor beta chain was captured in a study of T cells in Graves' hyperthyroidism and ophthalmopathy. Patients affected by ophthalmopathy presented a Clinical Activity Score of at least 3, a NOSPECS grade of at least 4, and disease duration below 3 months. Clinicians diagnosed patients from clinical symptoms, serum thyroxine and TRAb, thyroid ultrasound and orbital computed tomography. Researchers took RNA transcripts and amplified the TCR beta CDR3 regions from them. The HTBI primer set served for first-round RT-PCR of the TCR CDR3. One entry per CDR3 protein, called by TCRdb with MiXCR from the multiplex PCR reads. The sample includes 450,000 to 500,000 distinct CDR3 sequences, approximately 23% of them seen just once. Trimming removed 2 bases at V and 4 bases at J, with 20 bases between. There are 17 residues in the CDR3. CDR1 and CDR2 from the germline V gene are LGHDT and YNNKEL (reference sequence).

The specimen was blood. The source is a woman between 70 and 85 years old with Graves' ophthalmopathy. This chain uses TRBV3-1 with TRBJ2-5; possible D gene TRBD2, 6 bases. CDR3 residues: CASSQSVRWGGGETQYF. CDR3 nucleotide sequence: TGTGCCAGCAGCCAATCCGTTCGGTGGGGAGGCGGAGAGACCCAGTACTTC.